These T cell receptor beta chains were read from a single sample in a study of CXCR3-negative and CXCR3-positive naive CD8 T cells. Each CDR3 protein gets one entry in TCRdb, which reprocessed the 5' RACE reads and gives no DNA. The table lists about 50,000 distinct CDR3 sequences. Sequenced: naive CXCR3+ CD8+ T cells from blood. These TCRs come from a human donor in good health. Some clones in this sample may be carry-over from other donors' samples. Each CDR3 is given with its conserved first and last residue. The size of a clone is reported for some rows only, either as once, few or many, or as a class for expanded clones.

clone_size	v_call	cdr3_length	j_call	cdr3_aa
.	TRBV6-5	12	TRBJ1-1	CASSYSGGEAFF
.	TRBV4-3	14	TRBJ1-1	CASSQEGPDTEAFF
.	TRBV5-1	17	TRBJ2-7	CASSLGGTELSSYEQYF
.	TRBV12-3/TRBV12-4	12	TRBJ1-3	CASSPRRPDYNF
.	TRBV12-3/TRBV12-4	13	TRBJ2-6	CASKDSGANVLTF
.	TRBV6-5	17	TRBJ1-5	CASSYSGPPRPNQPQHF
.	TRBV6-4	16	TRBJ1-2	CASSDTLDRAYYGYTF
.	TRBV20-1	14	TRBJ1-6	CSARGGGSRSPLHF
.	TRBV4-3	15	TRBJ1-6	CASSQGSSYNSPLHF
.	TRBV7-9	15	TRBJ2-1	CASSFADRGFGEQFF
.	TRBV19	14	TRBJ2-1	CASSTGSSYNEQFF
.	TRBV28	15	TRBJ2-1	CASSFPGTSYNEQFF
.	TRBV9	14	TRBJ1-3	CASSEDSYGNTIYF
.	TRBV10-3	12	TRBJ2-3	CAISGVDDTQYF
.	TRBV6-2/TRBV6-3	15	TRBJ2-1	CASSYSGTTNNEQFF
.	TRBV24-1	16	TRBJ2-1	CATSETDRVTYNEQFF
.	TRBV29-1	14	TRBJ2-7	CSVAGTSAFYEQYF
.	TRBV10-3	15	TRBJ2-5	CAISDPGLRWETQYF
.	TRBV12-3/TRBV12-4	12	TRBJ2-5	CASSPLGETQYF
.	TRBV6-2/TRBV6-3	17	TRBJ2-4	CASSPGLAVLNRNIQYF
.	TRBV12-3/TRBV12-4	14	TRBJ2-4	CASSLHSVKNIQYF
.	TRBV7-2	14	TRBJ1-5	CAGSLMDSNQPQHF
.	TRBV28	12	TRBJ2-7	CASKGAWGEQYF
.	TRBV10-3	16	TRBJ2-7	CASSYSWIAVGYEQYF
.	TRBV7-8	16	TRBJ1-1	CASSQGQGAVDTEAFF
.	TRBV5-1	17	TRBJ2-7	CASSFMVKGGGGDEQYF
.	TRBV5-4	12	TRBJ2-2	CASSLGGGELFF
.	TRBV20-1	13	TRBJ1-1	CSARGTVMREAFF
medium-sized	TRBV12-3/TRBV12-4	15	TRBJ2-1	CASSYTLAGEDEQFF
.	TRBV7-2	20	TRBJ2-4	CASSLPLETSGGAGGNIQYF
.	TRBV6-5	15	TRBJ1-5	CASSYSGKSNQPQHF
.	TRBV5-1	11	TRBJ2-7	CASREGYEQYF
.	TRBV6-5	18	TRBJ1-4	CARPSVHRGLQLNEKLFF
.	TRBV20-1	13	TRBJ1-1	CSASAGVGTEAFF
.	TRBV15	15	TRBJ1-4	CATSIDRRGNEKLFF
.	TRBV7-6	16	TRBJ2-3	CASSFPVTSPTDTQYF
medium-sized	TRBV7-9	12	TRBJ2-2	CASMPNTGELFF
.	TRBV11-2	13	TRBJ2-3	CASSWSRIDTQYF
.	TRBV7-3	13	TRBJ2-2	CAILKEGSEELFF
.	TRBV25-1	14	TRBJ1-2	CAGSTGQGVYGYTF
.	TRBV12-3/TRBV12-4	14	TRBJ2-5	CASSGTSVGETQYF
.	TRBV4-3	13	TRBJ2-7	CASSQDTGREQYF
.	TRBV7-9	15	TRBJ2-2	CASSRQGRNTGELFF
.	TRBV11-2	16	TRBJ1-1	CASSPSTFTVDTEAFF
.	TRBV5-6	16	TRBJ2-2	CASSLGQGFDTGELFF
.	TRBV5-6	16	TRBJ2-1	CASSPYSGGPYNEQFF
.	TRBV11-2	16	TRBJ2-1	CASRLASGTGVNEQFF
.	TRBV4-3	14	TRBJ2-2	CASSQEPIDRSCFF
.	TRBV9	18	TRBJ2-3	CASSATGGFLDSTDTQYF
.	TRBV19	14	TRBJ2-7	CASSIGSATYEQYF
.	TRBV4-3	14	TRBJ1-1	CASSQEARFSEAFF